This TCR beta chain came from a study of response to subunit inactivated influenza vaccine. General study points: Seasonal influenza vaccination, on each occasion, was suggested by the authors to recruit few new T cells.

This clonotype has a count of ten or more. The antigen remains unidentified. There are 13 residues in the CDR3. Trimming shortened V by 2 bases and J by 6 bases, and 11 bases separated the two germline ends. TCRdb reprocessed the RT-PCR reads with MiXCR, giving one entry per CDR3 protein. The table shows 630,000 or so distinct CDR3 sequences, with approximately 15% occurring only once. The chain is built from TRBV12-3 or TRBV12-4 and TRBJ2-7; D call uncertain. This clonotype was obtained from a man aged 50 to 60 who received an inactivated influenza vaccine. The source material was PBMCs from blood, sampled 11 to 12 days after vaccination. CDR3 sequence (DNA): TGTGCCAGCAGTTTAAGGTCTTTCCTCGAGCAGTACTTC. This encodes CASSLRSFLEQYF.